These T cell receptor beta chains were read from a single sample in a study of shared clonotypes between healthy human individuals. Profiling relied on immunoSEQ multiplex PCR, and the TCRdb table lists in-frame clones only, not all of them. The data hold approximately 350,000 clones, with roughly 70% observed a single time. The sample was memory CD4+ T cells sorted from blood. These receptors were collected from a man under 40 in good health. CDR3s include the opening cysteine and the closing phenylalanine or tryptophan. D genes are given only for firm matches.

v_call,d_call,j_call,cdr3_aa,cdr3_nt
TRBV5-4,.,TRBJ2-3,CASSLFQAGDTQYF,TGTGCCAGCAGCTTGTTCCAGGCTGGGGATACGCAGTATTTT
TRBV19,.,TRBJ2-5,CASSIPQGWETQYF,TGTGCCAGTAGTATCCCGCAGGGATGGGAGACCCAGTACTTC
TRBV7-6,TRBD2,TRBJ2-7,CASSKGLAGDHEQYF,TGTGCCAGCAGCAAGGGACTAGCGGGAGACCACGAGCAGTACTTC
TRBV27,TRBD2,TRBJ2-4,CASTSRGLAENIQYF,TGTGCCAGCACATCCAGGGGACTAGCCGAAAACATTCAGTACTTC
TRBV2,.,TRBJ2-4,CASRRTVAKNIQYF,TGTGCCAGCAGGAGGACAGTAGCCAAAAACATTCAGTACTTC
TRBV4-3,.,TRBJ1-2,CASSQDVGAASYTF,TGCGCCAGCAGCCAAGATGTGGGGGCTGCAAGCTACACCTTC
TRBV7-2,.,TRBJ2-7,CASSLIWGTDSSSYEQYF,TGTGCCAGCAGCTTAATTTGGGGGACGGATTCCAGCTCCTACGAGCAGTACTTC
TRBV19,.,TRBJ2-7,CASSTFGTQQYF,TGTGCCAGTAGTACTTTCGGGACACAGCAGTACTTC
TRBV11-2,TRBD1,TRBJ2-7,CASSPWTGDEQYF,TGTGCCAGCAGCCCCTGGACAGGGGACGAGCAGTACTTC
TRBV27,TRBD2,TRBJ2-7,CASSPGTSGSNEQYF,TGTGCCAGCAGTCCCGGGACTAGCGGGAGCAACGAGCAGTACTTC
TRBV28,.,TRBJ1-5,CASSRGIANQGFRQPQHF,TGTGCCAGCAGCAGAGGAATAGCTAATCAGGGCTTTAGGCAGCCCCAGCATTTT